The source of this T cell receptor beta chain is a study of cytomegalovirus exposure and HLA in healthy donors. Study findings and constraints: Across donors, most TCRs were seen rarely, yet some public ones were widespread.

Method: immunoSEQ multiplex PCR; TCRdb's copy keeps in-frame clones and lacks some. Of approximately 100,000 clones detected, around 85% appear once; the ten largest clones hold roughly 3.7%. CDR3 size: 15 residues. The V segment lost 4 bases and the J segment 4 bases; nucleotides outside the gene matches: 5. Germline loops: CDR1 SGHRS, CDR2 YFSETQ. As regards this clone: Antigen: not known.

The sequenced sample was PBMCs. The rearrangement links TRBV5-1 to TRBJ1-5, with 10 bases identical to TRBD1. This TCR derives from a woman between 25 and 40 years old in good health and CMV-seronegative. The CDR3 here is CASSPGTGVNQPQHF. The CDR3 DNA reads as TGCGCCAGCAGCCCAGGGACAGGGGTTAATCAGCCCCAGCATTTT.